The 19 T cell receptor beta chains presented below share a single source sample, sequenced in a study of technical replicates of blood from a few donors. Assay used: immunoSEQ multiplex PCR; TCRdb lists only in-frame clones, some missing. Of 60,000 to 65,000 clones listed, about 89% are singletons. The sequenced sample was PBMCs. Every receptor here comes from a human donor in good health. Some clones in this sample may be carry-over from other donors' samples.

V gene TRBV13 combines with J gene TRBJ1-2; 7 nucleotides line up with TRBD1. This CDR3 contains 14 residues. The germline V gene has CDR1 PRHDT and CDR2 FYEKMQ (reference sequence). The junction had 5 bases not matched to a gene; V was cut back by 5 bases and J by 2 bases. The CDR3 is CASSPSTGNYGYTF. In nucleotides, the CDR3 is TGTGCCAGCAGCCCGTCGACAGGGAACTATGGCTACACCTTC. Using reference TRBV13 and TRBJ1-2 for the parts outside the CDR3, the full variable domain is AAGVIQSPRHLIKEKRETATLKCYPIPRHDTVYWYQQGPGQDPQFLISFYEKMQSDKGSIPDRFSAQQFSDYHSELNMSSLELGDSALYFCASSPSTGNYGYTFGSGTRLTVV.

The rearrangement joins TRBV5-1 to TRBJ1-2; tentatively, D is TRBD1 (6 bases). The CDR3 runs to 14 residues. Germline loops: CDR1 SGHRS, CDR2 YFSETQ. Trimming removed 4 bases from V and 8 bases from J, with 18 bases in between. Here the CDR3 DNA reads TGCGCCAGCAGCCCCGGGGGGGCTGTATGGGGCTACACCTTC. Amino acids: CASSPGGAVWGYTF.

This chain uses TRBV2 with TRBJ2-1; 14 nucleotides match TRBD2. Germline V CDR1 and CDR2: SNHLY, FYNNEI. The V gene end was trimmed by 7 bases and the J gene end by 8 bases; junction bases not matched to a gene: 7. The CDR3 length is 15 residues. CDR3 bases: TGTGCCAGCATTAGGACTAGCGGGGGGCTGGATGAGCAGTTCTTC. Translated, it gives CASIRTSGGLDEQFF.

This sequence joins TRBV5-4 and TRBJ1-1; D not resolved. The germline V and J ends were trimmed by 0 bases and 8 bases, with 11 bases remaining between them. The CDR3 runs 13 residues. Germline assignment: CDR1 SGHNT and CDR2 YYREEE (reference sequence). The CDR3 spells CASSLVGREEAFF. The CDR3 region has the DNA TGTGCCAGCAGCTTGGTAGGGCGGGAGGAAGCTTTCTTT.

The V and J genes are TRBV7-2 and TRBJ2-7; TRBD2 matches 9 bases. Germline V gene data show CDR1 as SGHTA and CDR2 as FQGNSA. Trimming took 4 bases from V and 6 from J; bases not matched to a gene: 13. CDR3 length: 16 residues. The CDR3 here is CASSSRLAGTRSEQYF. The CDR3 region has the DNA TGTGCCAGCAGCTCGCGGCTAGCGGGAACCCGGTCCGAGCAGTACTTC.

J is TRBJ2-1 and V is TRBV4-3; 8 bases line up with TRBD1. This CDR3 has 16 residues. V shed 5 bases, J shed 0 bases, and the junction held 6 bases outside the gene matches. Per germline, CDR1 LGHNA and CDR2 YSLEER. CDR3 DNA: TGCGCCAGCAGCATTCGGACAGGGAGCTCCTACAATGAGCAGTTCTTC. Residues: CASSIRTGSSYNEQFF.

Here the CDR3 reads CASSRSSGLLGPYNEQFF. The CDR3 DNA reads as TGCGCCAGCAGCCGCTCTAGCGGTCTCCTCGGGCCTTACAATGAGCAGTTCTTC. The chain recombines TRBV4-1 with TRBJ2-1, with 7 bases fitting TRBD2. The V gene end was trimmed by 4 bases and the J gene end by 4 bases; junction bases not matched to a gene: 16. In germline, CDR1 is MGHRA, CDR2 YSYEKL. The CDR3 sequence is 18 residues long.

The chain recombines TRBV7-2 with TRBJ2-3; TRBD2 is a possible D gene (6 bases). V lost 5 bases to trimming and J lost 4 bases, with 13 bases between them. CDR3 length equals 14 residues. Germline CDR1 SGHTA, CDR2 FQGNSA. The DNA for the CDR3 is TGTGCCAGCAGCCGGGTGCGACTAGCAGATACGCAGTATTTT. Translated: CASSRVRLADTQYF.

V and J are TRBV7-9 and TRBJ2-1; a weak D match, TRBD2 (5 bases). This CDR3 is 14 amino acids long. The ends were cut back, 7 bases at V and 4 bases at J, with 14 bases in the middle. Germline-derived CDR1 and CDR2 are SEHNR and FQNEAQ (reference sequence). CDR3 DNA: TGTGCCAGCAACACGGGATTGATTTACAATGAGCAGTTCTTC. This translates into CASNTGLIYNEQFF.

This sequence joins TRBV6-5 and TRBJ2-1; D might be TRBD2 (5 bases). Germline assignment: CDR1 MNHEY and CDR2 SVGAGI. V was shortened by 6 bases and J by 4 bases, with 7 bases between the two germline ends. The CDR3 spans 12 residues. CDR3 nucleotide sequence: TGTGCCAGCAGCCCGGGATACAATGAGCAGTTCTTC. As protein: CASSPGYNEQFF.

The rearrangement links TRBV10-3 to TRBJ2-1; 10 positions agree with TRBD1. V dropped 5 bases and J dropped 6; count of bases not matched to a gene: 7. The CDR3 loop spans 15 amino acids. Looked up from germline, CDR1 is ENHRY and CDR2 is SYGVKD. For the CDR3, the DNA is TGTGCCATCAGTTCCCCGGGACAGGGGAGCAATGAGCAGTTCTTC. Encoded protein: CAISSPGQGSNEQFF.

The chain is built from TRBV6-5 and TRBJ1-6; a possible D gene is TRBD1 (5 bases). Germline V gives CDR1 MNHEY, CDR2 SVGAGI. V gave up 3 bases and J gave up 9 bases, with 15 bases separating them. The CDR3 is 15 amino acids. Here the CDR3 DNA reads TGTGCCAGCAGTTATTCGGGGGAATTAACTTCACCCCTCCACTTT. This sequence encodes CASSYSGELTSPLHF.

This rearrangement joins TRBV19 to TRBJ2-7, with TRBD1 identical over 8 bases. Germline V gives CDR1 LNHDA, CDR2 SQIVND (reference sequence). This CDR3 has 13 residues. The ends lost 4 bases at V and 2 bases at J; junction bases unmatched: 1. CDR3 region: CASSTQGAYEQYF. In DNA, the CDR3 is TGTGCCAGTAGTACACAGGGGGCCTACGAGCAGTACTTC.

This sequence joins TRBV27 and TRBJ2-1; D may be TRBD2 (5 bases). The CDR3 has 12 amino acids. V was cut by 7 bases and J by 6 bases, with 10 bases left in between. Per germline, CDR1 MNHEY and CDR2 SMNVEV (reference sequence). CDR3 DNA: TGTGCCAGCACGGCTAGCACCAATGAGCAGTTCTTC. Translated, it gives CASTASTNEQFF.

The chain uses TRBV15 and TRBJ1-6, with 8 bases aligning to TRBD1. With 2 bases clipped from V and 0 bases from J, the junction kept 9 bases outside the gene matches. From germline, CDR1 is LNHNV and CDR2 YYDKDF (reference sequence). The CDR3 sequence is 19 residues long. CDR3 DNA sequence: TGTGCCACCAGCAGATCCTCAAGGACAGGGAGCTCCTATAATTCACCCCTCCACTTT. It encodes CATSRSSRTGSSYNSPLHF.

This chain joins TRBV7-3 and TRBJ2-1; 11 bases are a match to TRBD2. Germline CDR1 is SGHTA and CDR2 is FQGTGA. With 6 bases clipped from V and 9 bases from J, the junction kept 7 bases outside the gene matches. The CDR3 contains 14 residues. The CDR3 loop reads CASSSGTSGSEQFF. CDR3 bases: TGTGCCAGCAGTTCCGGGACTAGCGGAAGTGAGCAGTTCTTC.

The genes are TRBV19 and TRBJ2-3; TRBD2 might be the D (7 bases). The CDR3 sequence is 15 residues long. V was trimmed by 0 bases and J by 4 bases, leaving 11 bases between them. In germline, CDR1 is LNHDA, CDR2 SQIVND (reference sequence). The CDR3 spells CASSIDYGGPDTQYF. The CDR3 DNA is TGTGCCAGTAGTATAGATTACGGGGGGCCAGATACGCAGTATTTT.

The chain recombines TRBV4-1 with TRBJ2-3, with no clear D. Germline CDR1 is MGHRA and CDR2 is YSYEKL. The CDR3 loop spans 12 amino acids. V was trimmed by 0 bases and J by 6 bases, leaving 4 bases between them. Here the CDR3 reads CASSQEEDTQYF. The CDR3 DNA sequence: TGCGCCAGCAGCCAAGAGGAGGATACGCAGTATTTT.

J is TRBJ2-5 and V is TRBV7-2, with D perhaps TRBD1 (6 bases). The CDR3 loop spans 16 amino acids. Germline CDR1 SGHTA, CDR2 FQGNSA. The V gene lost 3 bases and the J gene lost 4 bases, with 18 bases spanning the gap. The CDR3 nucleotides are TGTGCCAGCAGCTTGGGGTTTACAGGGTTGCGAGAGACCCAGTACTTC. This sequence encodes CASSLGFTGLRETQYF.